Listed below are T cell receptor beta chains from one sample, sequenced in a study of blood T cells in healthy people across ages. TCRdb analysed the 5' RACE reads with MiXCR anew, one entry per CDR3 protein. The sample holds more than 1,400,000 distinct CDR3 sequences, 42% seen once. Source material: blood. The receptors were gathered from a woman under 30 in good health. The conserved cysteine and the conserved F or W are not part of the CDR3 here. Each record gives: D gene, V gene, clone size, CDR3 protein. D genes are given only for firm matches. For some rows the clone size is stated as once, few or many, or as a class when expanded; others skip it.

D gene: NA; V gene: TRBV3-1; clone size: few; CDR3 protein: ASSQGARANEQF
D gene: NA; V gene: TRBV10-3; clone size: NA; CDR3 protein: AISGPPGDEQF
D gene: NA; V gene: TRBV6-4; clone size: few; CDR3 protein: ASSDRAGANVLT
D gene: NA; V gene: TRBV6-1; clone size: once; CDR3 protein: ASSEQGGSKGNTIY
D gene: TRBD1; V gene: TRBV12-3/TRBV12-4; clone size: NA; CDR3 protein: ASSPPGGTGVLSNQPQH
D gene: NA; V gene: TRBV12-3/TRBV12-4; clone size: NA; CDR3 protein: TSSLWVYNEQY
D gene: TRBD2; V gene: TRBV9; clone size: NA; CDR3 protein: ASSPPGTSMHEQF
D gene: TRBD1; V gene: TRBV15; clone size: NA; CDR3 protein: ATSGDPGQGFGETQY
D gene: TRBD1; V gene: TRBV27; clone size: few; CDR3 protein: ASSSTATGHSNYGYT
D gene: TRBD1; V gene: TRBV6-6; clone size: NA; CDR3 protein: ASSDQGGSDQPQH
D gene: NA; V gene: TRBV12-3/TRBV12-4; clone size: few; CDR3 protein: ASRPPGLYDNEQF
D gene: TRBD2; V gene: TRBV15; clone size: few; CDR3 protein: ATSRDRSGSGGSYNEQF
D gene: NA; V gene: TRBV20-1; clone size: NA; CDR3 protein: SATGDSNTEAF
D gene: NA; V gene: TRBV20-1; clone size: many; CDR3 protein: SAPGVSRTEAF
D gene: TRBD2; V gene: TRBV6-5; clone size: NA; CDR3 protein: ASSYLGTSGASYEQY
D gene: TRBD2; V gene: TRBV11-2; clone size: NA; CDR3 protein: ASSAALAGGPYNEQY
D gene: TRBD1; V gene: TRBV9; clone size: NA; CDR3 protein: ASSTGQGRGNEQF
D gene: NA; V gene: TRBV20-1; clone size: NA; CDR3 protein: SSGRGSSYEQY
D gene: TRBD1; V gene: TRBV12-3/TRBV12-4; clone size: few; CDR3 protein: ASSPTGEGNTEAF
D gene: TRBD1; V gene: TRBV7-2; clone size: NA; CDR3 protein: ASSLWGTGADTQY
D gene: NA; V gene: TRBV21-1; clone size: NA; CDR3 protein: ALFEESLYEQY
D gene: TRBD2; V gene: TRBV13; clone size: few; CDR3 protein: ASSSQGGPSGRAHEQF
D gene: NA; V gene: TRBV21-1; clone size: NA; CDR3 protein: ASSSPGWQGLNNSPLH
D gene: NA; V gene: TRBV28; clone size: NA; CDR3 protein: AILRSGANVLT
D gene: NA; V gene: TRBV5-5; clone size: once; CDR3 protein: ASSPGVDLARYVLAEQY
D gene: NA; V gene: TRBV29-1; clone size: NA; CDR3 protein: SVVRLDQETQY
D gene: NA; V gene: TRBV7-9; clone size: NA; CDR3 protein: ASRHTGLVLEQY
D gene: NA; V gene: TRBV7-2; clone size: NA; CDR3 protein: VSSRQRLQETQY
D gene: TRBD1; V gene: TRBV5-1; clone size: once; CDR3 protein: ASSTPGGGTEAF
D gene: TRBD2; V gene: TRBV7-2; clone size: NA; CDR3 protein: ASSLDGGSSDEQY
D gene: NA; V gene: TRBV18; clone size: NA; CDR3 protein: ASSPATGDTGKQY
D gene: TRBD1; V gene: TRBV20-1; clone size: NA; CDR3 protein: STKGAGNQPQH
D gene: NA; V gene: TRBV29-1; clone size: NA; CDR3 protein: SVERAALMDTEAF
D gene: TRBD2; V gene: TRBV15; clone size: once; CDR3 protein: ATRSRTSPTYEQY
D gene: TRBD1; V gene: TRBV2; clone size: NA; CDR3 protein: ASRDQTGRRTEAF
D gene: TRBD2; V gene: TRBV9; clone size: NA; CDR3 protein: ASSPSAGGLGDTQY
D gene: TRBD2; V gene: TRBV10-3; clone size: few; CDR3 protein: AISELSAGGPADEQF
D gene: TRBD1; V gene: TRBV7-3; clone size: NA; CDR3 protein: ASSLTMTKGAGEKLF
D gene: TRBD2; V gene: TRBV7-9; clone size: NA; CDR3 protein: ASSGSSGASSYNEQY
D gene: NA; V gene: TRBV27; clone size: NA; CDR3 protein: ASSSRGPGGNSPLH
D gene: TRBD1; V gene: TRBV20-1; clone size: NA; CDR3 protein: SASPRDRAYNEQY